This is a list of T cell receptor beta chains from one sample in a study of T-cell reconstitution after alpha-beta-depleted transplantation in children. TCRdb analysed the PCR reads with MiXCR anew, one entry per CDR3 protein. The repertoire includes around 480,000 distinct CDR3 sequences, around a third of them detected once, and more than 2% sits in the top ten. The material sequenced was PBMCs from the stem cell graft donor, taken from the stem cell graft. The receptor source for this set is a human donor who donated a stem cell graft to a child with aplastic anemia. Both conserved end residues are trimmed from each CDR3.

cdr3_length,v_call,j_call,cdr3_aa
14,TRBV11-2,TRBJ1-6,ASSLSAGLDNSPLH
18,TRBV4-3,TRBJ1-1,ASSQVVGTGAVSINTEAF
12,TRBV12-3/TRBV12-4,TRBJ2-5,ASSTRTGYETQY
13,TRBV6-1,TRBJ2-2,ASRVTSGTTGELF
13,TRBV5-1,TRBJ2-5,ASSFGQGSAETQY
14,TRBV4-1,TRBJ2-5,ASSQDDRRTQETQY
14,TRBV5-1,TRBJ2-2,ASSLRASGNTGELF
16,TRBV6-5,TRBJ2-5,ASSYYGLAGYTMKTQY
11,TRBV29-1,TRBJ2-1,SVNPGQYNEQF
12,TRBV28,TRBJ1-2,ASITTGQSYGYT
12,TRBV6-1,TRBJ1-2,ATAGGAAPYGYT
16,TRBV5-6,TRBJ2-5,ASSRAPPRTRTQETQY
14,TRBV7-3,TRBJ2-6,ASSPGPGTGANVLT
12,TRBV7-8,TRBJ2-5,ASSPDSSAGTQY
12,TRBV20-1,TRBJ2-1,SAGASGSYNEQF
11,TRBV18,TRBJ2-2,ASSPERSGELF
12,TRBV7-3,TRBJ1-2,ASSSDGPYRGYT
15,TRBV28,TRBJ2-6,ASSLGFPFAGANVLT
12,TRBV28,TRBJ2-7,ASSWTSGSDEQY
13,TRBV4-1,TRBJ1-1,ASSQEVGMNTEAF
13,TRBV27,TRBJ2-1,ASSSRLAGGGEQF
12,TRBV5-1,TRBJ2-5,ASSRGYTQETQY
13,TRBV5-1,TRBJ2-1,ASSRDLTVWAEQF
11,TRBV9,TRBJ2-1,ASSRTRDNEQF
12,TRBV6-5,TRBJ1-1,ASSYSVGETEAF
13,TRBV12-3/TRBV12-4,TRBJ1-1,ASSLPAGQNTEAF
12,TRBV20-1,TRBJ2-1,SARGTSGYNEQF
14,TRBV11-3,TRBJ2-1,ASSPARQGLYNEQF
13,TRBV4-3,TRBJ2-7,ASSQGQGSSYEQY
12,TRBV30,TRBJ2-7,AWNYALGAYEQY
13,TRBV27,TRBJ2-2,ASRSDRANTGELF
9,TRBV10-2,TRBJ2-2,ACFGTGELF
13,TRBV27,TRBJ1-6,ASSLSQLRNSPLH
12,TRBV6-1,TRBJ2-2,ASSWDRGAGELF
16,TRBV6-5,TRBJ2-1,ASSPLTSGTWSYNEQF
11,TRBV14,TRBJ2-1,ASSRTSLREQF
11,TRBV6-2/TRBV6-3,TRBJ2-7,ATLSGETYEQY
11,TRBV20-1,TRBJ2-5,SAIGRTSRTQY
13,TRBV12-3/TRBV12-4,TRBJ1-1,ASSLGQGMNTEAF
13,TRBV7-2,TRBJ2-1,ASSWEGTSSGEQF
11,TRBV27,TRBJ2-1,ASIVAGGGEQF
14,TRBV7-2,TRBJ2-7,ASSRGTSGRDYEQY
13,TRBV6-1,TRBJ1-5,ASSEGQGATLAQH
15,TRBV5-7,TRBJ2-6,ASNPPGVTSGANVLT
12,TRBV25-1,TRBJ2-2,ASRATANAGELF
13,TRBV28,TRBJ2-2,ASISAGASTGELF
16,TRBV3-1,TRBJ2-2,ASSQTSGRFMNTGELF
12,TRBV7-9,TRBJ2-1,ASSPGTQRAEQF
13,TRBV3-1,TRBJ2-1,ASSQAGTDYNEQF
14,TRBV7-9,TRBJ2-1,ASSLGSVAGLDEQF
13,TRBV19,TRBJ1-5,ASSIAGVGGQPQH
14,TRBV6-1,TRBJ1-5,ASTKSGSGSNQPQH